The 15 T cell receptor beta chains below come from one sample, sequenced in a study of CD8 T cells in ankylosing spondylitis. Study-wide results and caveats: Made up of eight or nine highly homologous variants, a TCR beta motif appeared characteristic of ankylosing spondylitis blood.

TCRdb re-analysed the 5' RACE reads in MiXCR, keeping a single row per CDR3 protein. Among over 450,000 distinct CDR3 sequences, 10% to 15% were seen once, and the ten largest hold 6.5% to 7%. Their antigens are not known. The sequenced material came from blood, either unsorted or a sorted T cell fraction (not recorded which). These receptors were collected from a male donor with ankylosing spondylitis.

The rearrangement joins TRBV2 to TRBJ2-5; D not certain. Germline V gene sequence: CDR1 SNHLY, CDR2 FYNNEI. Trimming left V 7 bases short and J 3 bases short, with 12 bases between. The CDR3 covers 13 residues. The CDR3 region is CASKNRAKETQYF. CDR3 DNA sequence: TGTGCCAGCAAGAACAGAGCCAAAGAGACCCAGTACTTC.

In this sample, this clonotype turned up a few times. This chain joins TRBV7-2 and TRBJ2-4; D is unclear. The germline V and J ends were trimmed by 0 bases and 1 base, with 7 bases remaining between them. CDR1 SGHTA and CDR2 FQGNSA come from the germline V gene. The CDR3 is 15 amino acids. Here the CDR3 DNA reads TGTGCCAGCAGCTTAGCGAGTGTGGCCAAAAACATTCAGTACTTC. Amino acids: CASSLASVAKNIQYF.

The chain couples TRBV4-1 to TRBJ2-1; TRBD2 is a possible D gene (6 bases). V was cut by 3 bases and J by 6 bases, with 12 bases left in between. Germline lookup yields CDR1 MGHRA and CDR2 YSYEKL. There are 14 residues in the CDR3. CDR3 coding DNA: TGCGCCAGCAGCCAGACTAGTATTCGCAATGAGCAGTTCTTC. This codes for CASSQTSIRNEQFF.

This clonotype was seen only once. The genes are TRBV7-9 and TRBJ2-5, with D hard to call. Germline CDR1 reads SEHNR; CDR2 reads FQNEAQ (reference sequence). The CDR3 loop spans 14 amino acids. V was pared by 1 base and J by 9 bases, with 15 bases between. CDR3 sequence reads: CASSLDVTPGSQYF. The CDR3 region has the DNA TGTGCCAGCAGCTTAGACGTGACCCCCGGGTCCCAGTACTTC.

The V call is TRBV29-1, the J call TRBJ1-6, with D possibly being TRBD1 (6 bases). This CDR3 contains 13 residues. V lost 6 bases to trimming and J lost 11 bases, with 17 bases between them. Germline V lookup: CDR1 SQVTM, CDR2 ANQGSEA. The CDR3 DNA sequence: TGCAGCGTCGGTGGGGGGCCTGGGACACCCCTCCACTTT. This codes for CSVGGGPGTPLHF. The variable domain in full, completed from reference TRBV29-1 and TRBJ1-6, reads SAVISQKPSRDICQRGTSLTIQCQVDSQVTMMFWYRQQPGQSLTLIATANQGSEATYESGFVIDKFPISRPNLTFSTLTVSNMSPEDSSIYLCSVGGGPGTPLHFGNGTRLTVT.

The chain employs TRBV11-2 and TRBJ2-7; D assignment may be TRBD1 or TRBD2 (5 bases each). The CDR3 has 14 amino acids. Trimming took off 4 bases at V and 2 bases at J, with 12 bases between the two ends. CDR1 and CDR2 from the germline V gene are SGHAT and FQNNGV. The CDR3 region is CASSSTGTPYEQYF. In DNA form, the CDR3 reads TGTGCCAGCAGCTCTACCGGGACCCCCTACGAGCAGTACTTC.

The chain links TRBV18 to TRBJ2-1, with 7 bases matching TRBD1. The V and J ends lost 4 bases and 7 bases, in that order; junction bases with no gene match: 10. CDR1 and CDR2 (germline): KGHSH, LQKENI. CDR3 size: 15 residues. CDR3 region: CASSLRQGTGNEQFF. CDR3 DNA: TGTGCCAGCTCACTACGACAGGGAACTGGGAATGAGCAGTTCTTC.

Only a few counts were recorded for this clonotype. V gene TRBV4-2 combines with J gene TRBJ1-6; TRBD1 is a possible D gene (5 bases). Germline CDR1 LGHNA, CDR2 YNFKEQ. Trimming left V 4 bases short and J 12 bases short, with 16 bases between. The CDR3 runs to 14 residues. The CDR3 DNA follows: TGTGCCAGCAGCCCCCCGGGACTCCAAAAACCCCTCCACTTT. Translation: CASSPPGLQKPLHF.

This clonotype was picked up a small number of times. The rearrangement uses TRBV29-1 and TRBJ2-1; the D call may be TRBD1 or TRBD2 (6 bases each). The germline gives CDR1 SQVTM, CDR2 ANQGSEA. The CDR3 length is 16 residues. The V and J ends lost 6 bases and 0 bases respectively, with 18 bases between them. The CDR3 spells CSVEGDFRSSYNEQFF. The CDR3 bases are TGCAGCGTCGAGGGGGACTTCCGGAGCTCCTACAATGAGCAGTTCTTC.

There are a few counts of this clonotype. The chain uses TRBV7-2 and TRBJ2-5, with 10 bases lining up with TRBD1. Germline V gives CDR1 SGHTA, CDR2 FQGNSA. CDR3 length: 14 amino acids. J gave up 7 bases and V 5 bases, and 7 bases lay outside the gene matches. CDR3 loop: CASSRGQGVRTQYF. CDR3 DNA sequence: TGTGCCAGCAGCCGTGGACAGGGGGTGAGGACCCAGTACTTC.

This clonotype appeared a few times. The CDR3: CAIRVSPYEQYF. The CDR3 bases are TGTGCCATCAGGGTATCTCCCTACGAGCAGTACTTC. The chain is built from TRBV10-3 and TRBJ2-7; D remains unclear. The CDR3 extends over 12 amino acids. Germline V gives CDR1 ENHRY, CDR2 SYGVKD. V was trimmed by 6 bases and J by 2 bases, leaving 8 bases between them.

This clonotype was counted only a few times. This chain links TRBV20-1 with TRBJ2-2; TRBD1 aligns across 7 bases. J gave up 4 bases and V 6 bases, and 8 bases lay outside the gene matches. Germline CDR1 DFQATT, CDR2 SNEGSKA (reference sequence). The CDR3 totals 14 residues. CDR3 coding DNA: TGCAGTGCCGCCGGGACAGCTGTCACCGGGGAGCTGTTTTTT. This sequence encodes CSAAGTAVTGELFF.

The chain couples TRBV6-4 to TRBJ1-1; 7 bases align to TRBD1. The CDR3 consists of 15 residues. J lost 5 bases, V lost 0 bases, and 6 bases had no gene match. Per the germline V gene, CDR1 is MRHNA and CDR2 is SNTAGT. The CDR3 spells CASSDSRGGWTEAFF. CDR3 bases: TGTGCCAGCAGTGACTCGAGAGGGGGCTGGACTGAAGCTTTCTTT.

The J gene is TRBJ1-4, the V gene TRBV19; TRBD1 matches 9 bases. Germline values: CDR1 LNHDA, CDR2 SQIVND (reference sequence). The V and J ends lost 6 bases and 7 bases, in that order; junction bases with no gene match: 9. There are 15 residues in the CDR3. The CDR3 bases are TGTGCCAGTAGCCGCCCCGGGACAGGGACTGAAAAACTGTTTTTT. This translates into CASSRPGTGTEKLFF.

V is TRBV7-9 and J is TRBJ2-1; tentative D call: TRBD2 (5 bases). The CDR3 contains 14 residues. Looked up from germline, CDR1 is SEHNR and CDR2 is FQNEAQ (reference sequence). Deletions cut 0 bases from V and 5 bases from J, with 8 bases between. CDR3 residues: CASSLALADNEQFF. The CDR3 DNA reads TGTGCCAGCAGCTTAGCGCTAGCAGACAATGAGCAGTTCTTC.